These T cell receptor beta chains were read from a single sample in a study of CD8 T cells in Susac syndrome. A single record per CDR3 protein comes from TCRdb applying MiXCR to the immunoSEQ multiplex PCR reads. Of 130,000 or so distinct CDR3 sequences in the sample, 80% to 85% were seen once. The specimen was CD8+ T cells from PBMCs. The receptors come from a human donor with multiple sclerosis. CDR3s include the opening cysteine and the closing phenylalanine or tryptophan. A D gene is named only where the DNA matches it firmly. Some rows mark clone size as missing; the rest say once, few, many or name a class of expanded clone.

>TRBJ2-5|NA|NA|TRBV19
CARDPGRTIQETQYF
TGTGCCAGGGACCCGGGACGGACAATCCAAGAGACCCAGTACTTC
>TRBJ1-1|NA|NA|TRBV20-1
CSASGQSGDTEAFF
TGCAGTGCTAGTGGGCAGTCTGGGGACACTGAAGCTTTCTTT
>TRBJ2-7|few|NA|TRBV19
CASSNGDEQYF
TGTGCCAGTAGTAATGGAGACGAGCAGTACTTC
>TRBJ1-6|NA|TRBD1|TRBV6-6
CASSPPTGDHSPLHF
TGTGCCAGCAGTCCCCCCACAGGGGATCATTCACCCCTCCACTTT
>TRBJ2-2|NA|NA|TRBV12-3/TRBV12-4
CASSHPRQKSFTGELFF
TGTGCCAGCAGTCATCCAAGACAGAAAAGCTTCACCGGGGAGCTGTTTTTT
>TRBJ1-2|NA|NA|TRBV19
CASSISFAANYGYTF
TGTGCCAGTAGTATTTCGTTCGCAGCTAACTATGGCTACACCTTC
>TRBJ2-4|NA|NA|TRBV24-1
CATSDSGEAKNIQYF
TGTGCCACCAGTGATTCAGGGGAGGCCAAAAACATTCAGTACTTC
>TRBJ1-5|NA|NA|TRBV12-3/TRBV12-4
CASSPGADQPQHF
TGTGCCAGCAGCCCCGGGGCTGACCAGCCCCAGCATTTT
>TRBJ2-2|NA|TRBD1|TRBV2
CASTGQGSNTGELFF
TGTGCCAGCACCGGACAGGGTTCTAACACCGGGGAGCTGTTTTTT
>TRBJ2-1|NA|NA|TRBV7-2
CASSPETDTVYNEQFF
TGTGCCAGCAGCCCTGAGACGGACACGGTGTACAATGAGCAGTTCTTC
>TRBJ2-5|NA|NA|TRBV4-1
CASSQESARQETQYF
TGCGCCAGCAGCCAAGAGAGCGCCCGGCAAGAGACCCAGTACTTC